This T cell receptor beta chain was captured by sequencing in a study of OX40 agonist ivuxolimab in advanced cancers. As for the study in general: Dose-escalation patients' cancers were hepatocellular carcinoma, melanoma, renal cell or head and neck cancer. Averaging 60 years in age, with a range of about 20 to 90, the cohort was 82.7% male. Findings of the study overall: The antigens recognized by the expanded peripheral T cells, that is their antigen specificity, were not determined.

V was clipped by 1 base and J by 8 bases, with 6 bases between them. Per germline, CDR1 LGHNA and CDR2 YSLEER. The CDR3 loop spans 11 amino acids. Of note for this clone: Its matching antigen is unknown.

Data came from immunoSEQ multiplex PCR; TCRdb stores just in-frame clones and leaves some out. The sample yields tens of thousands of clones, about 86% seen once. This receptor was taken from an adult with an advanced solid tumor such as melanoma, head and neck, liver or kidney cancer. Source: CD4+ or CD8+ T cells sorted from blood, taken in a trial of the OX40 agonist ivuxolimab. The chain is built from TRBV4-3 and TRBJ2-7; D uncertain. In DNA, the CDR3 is TGCGCCAGCAGCCAAGCCTCGAAGCAGTACTTC. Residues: CASSQASKQYF.